The rows below give T cell receptor beta chains drawn from one sample of a study of cytomegalovirus exposure and HLA in healthy donors. Repertoires were generated with immunoSEQ multiplex PCR, while TCRdb's copy carries only in-frame clones and drops some. The table includes around 91,000 clones, roughly 60% detected once. Sequenced input: PBMCs. The receptor source for this set is a human donor in good health. The CDR3 runs from the conserved cysteine through the conserved F or W. Fields, in order: D gene, V gene, CDR3 protein. The D gene is left open where the match is weak.

D gene: TRBD2
V gene: TRBV5-4
CDR3 protein: CASSSGTSGGFTDTQYF

D gene: TRBD2
V gene: TRBV7-9
CDR3 protein: CASSLGSSGGPGETQYF

D gene: -
V gene: TRBV7-2
CDR3 protein: CAGGSSGNTIYF

D gene: TRBD1
V gene: TRBV9
CDR3 protein: CASSVVVGQGISGANVLTF

D gene: TRBD1
V gene: TRBV5-4
CDR3 protein: CASSLESRGRETQYF

D gene: TRBD1
V gene: TRBV5-1
CDR3 protein: CASSFSSTGVTEAFF

D gene: -
V gene: TRBV14
CDR3 protein: CASSQQRITDTQYF

D gene: -
V gene: TRBV6-5
CDR3 protein: CASSYSQGDTEAFF

D gene: TRBD1
V gene: TRBV6-5
CDR3 protein: CASSYQGAGDTQYF

D gene: TRBD1
V gene: TRBV7-8
CDR3 protein: CASSHRRLQGHEQYF

D gene: -
V gene: TRBV11-2
CDR3 protein: CASSLGRGGSRNTEAFF

D gene: -
V gene: TRBV2
CDR3 protein: CASNDGGLETQYF

D gene: TRBD2
V gene: TRBV6-1
CDR3 protein: CASSEYTGGGYQETQYF

D gene: TRBD1
V gene: TRBV4-2
CDR3 protein: CASSREDRGIEAFF

D gene: TRBD2
V gene: TRBV9
CDR3 protein: CASSATSGVEEQYF

D gene: -
V gene: TRBV12-5
CDR3 protein: CASGRNSGQFF

D gene: -
V gene: TRBV10-3
CDR3 protein: CAISESVVIGHEQYF

D gene: -
V gene: TRBV5-4
CDR3 protein: CASSLHQGRDEQYF

D gene: TRBD2
V gene: TRBV6-5
CDR3 protein: CASSPGGFPQETQYF

D gene: -
V gene: TRBV5-8
CDR3 protein: CASSFRRTYGYTF

D gene: -
V gene: TRBV5-1
CDR3 protein: CASVQGITGELFF

D gene: -
V gene: TRBV18
CDR3 protein: CASSPQQTYEQYF

D gene: TRBD2
V gene: TRBV11-3
CDR3 protein: CASSLEVGTSMNF

D gene: TRBD1
V gene: TRBV6-5
CDR3 protein: CASRPGQGVSGELFF

D gene: -
V gene: TRBV7-2
CDR3 protein: CASTITRRGTQYF

D gene: TRBD1
V gene: TRBV7-2
CDR3 protein: CASSLWTGLNQPQHF

D gene: -
V gene: TRBV9
CDR3 protein: CASSSRDTKTYEQYF

D gene: TRBD1
V gene: TRBV30
CDR3 protein: CAWSGTGMVPQHF

D gene: -
V gene: TRBV5-1
CDR3 protein: CASSSTYGYTF

D gene: TRBD2
V gene: TRBV9
CDR3 protein: CASSAQPYSGGAFGNEQFF

D gene: TRBD1
V gene: TRBV30
CDR3 protein: CASSGTGVSSGYTF

D gene: -
V gene: TRBV14
CDR3 protein: CASSQRRGGGYEQYF

D gene: -
V gene: TRBV2
CDR3 protein: CASTQWEEGYTF

D gene: -
V gene: TRBV19
CDR3 protein: CASSIGGDYGYTF

D gene: TRBD1
V gene: TRBV19
CDR3 protein: CASSPGTGKRHF

D gene: -
V gene: TRBV6-5
CDR3 protein: CASSETDNYGYTF

D gene: -
V gene: TRBV4-1
CDR3 protein: CASSPQGWNTEAFF

D gene: -
V gene: TRBV5-5
CDR3 protein: CASSLSRVQYF

D gene: -
V gene: TRBV30
CDR3 protein: CAWSENSLSGNTIYF

D gene: TRBD2
V gene: TRBV9
CDR3 protein: CASSPGTSLAGELFF

D gene: -
V gene: TRBV2
CDR3 protein: CASSDRTNYGYTF

D gene: -
V gene: TRBV2
CDR3 protein: CASILDRGPQHF

D gene: TRBD2
V gene: TRBV19
CDR3 protein: CASSILSSGTYNEQFF

D gene: -
V gene: TRBV7-8
CDR3 protein: CASSLGAGPGAGNNEQFF

D gene: TRBD1
V gene: TRBV4-1
CDR3 protein: CASSLGQVNTGELFF

D gene: TRBD1
V gene: TRBV10-3
CDR3 protein: CAISVPGGEQYF

D gene: TRBD1
V gene: TRBV2
CDR3 protein: CASRGTGAGTEAFF

D gene: -
V gene: TRBV7-2
CDR3 protein: CASSSGGGGGTRQYF